Listed below are T cell receptor beta chains from one sample, sequenced in a study of blood T cell repertoires in COVID-19. Sequencing used immunoSEQ multiplex PCR; TCRdb keeps in-frame clones, though not all of them. The table shows around 300,000 clones, with roughly 88% occurring only once. Input material: peripheral blood. The receptors shown here come from a woman between 25 and 40 years old with active or convalescent COVID-19. The CDR3 runs from the conserved cysteine through the conserved F or W. Fields, in order: clone size, D gene, J gene, V gene, CDR3 protein, CDR3 DNA. The D gene is left open where the match is weak. Some rows have no size entry. The others give once, few or many, or a class for an expanded clone.

>-|TRBD2|TRBJ2-2|TRBV9
CASSAGLLLTGELFF
TGTGCCAGCAGCGCGGGACTACTCCTCACCGGGGAGCTGTTTTTT
>-|-|TRBJ2-5|TRBV6-1
CASSEVLGIGETQYF
TGTGCCAGCAGTGAAGTCCTCGGGATCGGGGAGACCCAGTACTTC
>-|-|TRBJ1-6|TRBV11-2
CASSLLDRITPLHF
TGTGCCAGCAGCTTACTTGACAGGATTACACCCCTCCACTTT
>once|-|TRBJ1-5|TRBV6-5
CASSYSRGQPQHF
TGTGCCAGCAGTTACTCGAGGGGGCAGCCCCAGCATTTT
>-|-|TRBJ2-1|TRBV7-2
CASSLVVRGGEQFF
TGTGCCAGCAGCTTAGTCGTCAGAGGAGGTGAGCAGTTCTTC
>-|TRBD1|TRBJ1-1|TRBV7-9
CASSLWGQGHTEAFF
TGTGCCAGCAGCTTATGGGGACAGGGACACACTGAAGCTTTCTTT
>-|TRBD1|TRBJ2-7|TRBV19
CASSTLLQGPTSYEQYF
TGTGCCAGTAGTACCCTCCTACAGGGGCCTACCTCCTACGAGCAGTACTTC
>-|-|TRBJ2-2|TRBV21-1
CASSKGDTGKMATGELFF
TGTGCCAGCAGCAAAGGGGACACAGGGAAGATGGCCACCGGGGAGCTGTTTTTT
>-|TRBD2|TRBJ2-3|TRBV4-3
CASSQDVTSGGVPLF
TGCGCCAGCAGCCAAGATGTGACTAGCGGGGGGGTACCCCTGTTT
>-|-|TRBJ1-1|TRBV9
CASSGGVWGSEAFF
TGTGCCAGCAGCGGCGGGGTGTGGGGGTCTGAAGCTTTCTTT
>-|-|TRBJ2-7|TRBV19
CASSPAGGGSYEQYF
TGTGCCAGTAGTCCCGCAGGGGGAGGCTCCTACGAGCAGTACTTC
>once|TRBD2|TRBJ2-5|TRBV19
CASSTPGTSGGQETQYF
TGTGCCAGTAGTACCCCTGGGACTAGCGGGGGGCAAGAGACCCAGTACTTC
>-|TRBD2|TRBJ2-1|TRBV29-1
CSPRLAGGPLGNEQFF
TGCAGCCCCCGACTAGCGGGGGGGCCTTTGGGCAATGAGCAGTTCTTC
>-|TRBD1|TRBJ1-4|TRBV5-6
CASSPGTGGTTNEKLFF
TGTGCCAGCAGCCCGGGGACAGGGGGCACAACTAATGAAAAACTGTTTTTT
>-|-|TRBJ2-7|TRBV7-9
CASSLDRGGYEQYF
TGTGCCAGCAGCTTAGACAGGGGAGGATACGAGCAGTACTTC
>few|-|TRBJ1-4|TRBV27
CASSLQFGQKLFF
TGTGCCAGCAGTTTGCAGTTTGGGCAGAAACTGTTTTTT
>-|-|TRBJ2-1|TRBV27
CASSSQDSYNEQFF
TGTGCCAGCAGTTCTCAGGACTCCTACAATGAGCAGTTCTTC
>-|-|TRBJ1-5|TRBV18
CASSPFRGAGNQPQHF
TGTGCCAGCTCACCATTCCGGGGGGCCGGCAATCAGCCCCAGCATTTT
>once|TRBD1|TRBJ2-3|TRBV7-3
CASSLFGTVGDTQYF
TGTGCCAGCAGCCTGTTCGGGACAGTAGGAGATACGCAGTATTTT
>-|-|TRBJ2-1|TRBV28
CASTPGTFNNEQFF
TGTGCCAGCACACCCGGGACATTTAACAATGAGCAGTTCTTC
>-|TRBD1|TRBJ2-7|TRBV28
CASSFPRDRIYEQYF
TGTGCCAGCAGTTTCCCCCGGGACAGGATCTACGAGCAGTACTTC
>-|-|TRBJ1-2|TRBV5-1
CASSKDPEYGYTF
TGCGCCAGCAGTAAAGACCCGGAGTATGGCTACACCTTC
>-|TRBD1|TRBJ1-2|TRBV19
CASSPQGNYGYTF
TGTGCCAGTAGTCCACAGGGGAACTATGGCTACACCTTC
>-|-|TRBJ2-1|TRBV7-2
CASSLDLGLAYNEQFF
TGTGCCAGCAGCTTAGATTTGGGGCTAGCGTACAATGAGCAGTTCTTC